Listed below are T cell receptor beta chains from one sample, sequenced in a study of a mutant IDH1 vaccine in newly diagnosed glioma. Their recognized antigens are unknown. TCRdb keeps only in-frame clones here, not all; method: immunoSEQ multiplex PCR. The sample has some 42,000 clones; roughly four fifths are singletons. The sequencing used PBMCs, collected from a glioma patient whose treatment included an IDH1 peptide vaccine. The receptor source for this set is a woman aged 45-59 years with glioma. Each CDR3 is given with its conserved first and last residue. D genes are given only for firm matches. For some rows the clone size is stated as once, few or many, or as a class when expanded; others skip it.

CDR3nt	CDR3aa	v_gene	d_gene	j_gene	abundance
TGCGCCAGCAGCTATACGGGGGACCTCATCTATGGCTACACCTTC	CASSYTGDLIYGYTF	TRBV5-1	.	TRBJ1-2	.
TGCAGCGTTGAAGGGCGGCAGGGGGCAATCCCCGGGGGCTACACCTTC	CSVEGRQGAIPGGYTF	TRBV29-1	TRBD1	TRBJ1-2	.
TGCGCCAGCAGTCGGGGGGGGGAAAGGCATGGCTACACCTTC	CASSRGGERHGYTF	TRBV5-1	.	TRBJ1-2	.
TGTGCCACCAGCAGGGGAGAAGGCTCTGGAAACACCATATATTTT	CATSRGEGSGNTIYF	TRBV15	.	TRBJ1-3	.
TGTGCCAGTAGTATTATCGGGAGGGGGACTGAAGCTTTCTTT	CASSIIGRGTEAFF	TRBV19	.	TRBJ1-1	.
TGTGCCAGCAGTTACTCAGGACAGATGTTTTTT	CASSYSGQMFF	TRBV6-5	.	TRBJ1-4	few
TGTGCCAGCAGCCTTGGACTAGCGGGGGGAACCTACAATGAGCAGTTCTTC	CASSLGLAGGTYNEQFF	TRBV9	TRBD2	TRBJ2-1	.
TGTGCCAGCTCCCTCGGGGATACTGAAGCTTTCTTT	CASSLGDTEAFF	TRBV18	.	TRBJ1-1	.
TGTGCCAGCAGCCGCCAGGGGTCCTACGAGCAGTACTTC	CASSRQGSYEQYF	TRBV5-8	.	TRBJ2-7	.
TGTGCCAGCAGCTTAGCGGCCGCCCTCCGGCCAGGGCCCTCCTACGAGCAGTACTTC	CASSLAAALRPGPSYEQYF	TRBV7-2	.	TRBJ2-7	.
TGTGCCACGCATGCCGGGGAGCTGTTTTTT	CATHAGELFF	TRBV28	.	TRBJ2-2	medium-sized